This record concerns one T cell receptor (beta chain) sequence. Its antigen has not been determined. No clone much larger than this one lies a single base away; base qualities are absent. This specimen belongs to a study of cytomegalovirus exposure and HLA in healthy donors (dated by TCRdb to the late 2010s). Background for the entire study: A later analysis indicated that the 120 or so validation repertoires were generated on the platform also employed for the approximately 700 repertoires of the first cohort. The study was designed to test whether signatures of past pathogen exposure could be identified by cataloging public T cell receptors. In addition to the first cohort of 500 to 850 subjects, a separate validation cohort of around 110 different subjects was used. High-throughput TCR immunosequencing, statistical association of individual TCRs with disease status, and machine learning were combined to predict cytomegalovirus infection status. The paper's findings and limits, for the study overall: Of the cluster scores, roughly 95% were above 0 in a later analysis, which found that TCRs clustered in the first cohort also tended to co-occur in the 120 validation repertoires. In vitro tests confirmed that a few of the cytomegalovirus-associated TCR beta chains recognize cytomegalovirus antigens. The classifier was reported to diagnose cytomegalovirus status with high specificity and sensitivity in both the original cohort and the validation cohort. The validation cohort had no HLA typing available for a later analysis, so co-occurrence within that cohort was assessed over all 130 or so repertoires. The authors suggested that the approach could potentially be extended to other disease states and immunological phenotypes. Most TCR sequences were observed very rarely across donors, whereas some public TCRs were present in many individuals. A total of 150 or so TCR beta chains were listed by the study as associated with cytomegalovirus.

The germline V gene (reference sequence) provides CDR1 PRHDT and CDR2 FYEKMQ. Reading from cysteine to phenylalanine, the CDR3 counts 17 amino acids. Here the CDR3 DNA is all that survives: 51 bases in frame from base 1. The germline ends are 16 bases apart after V is trimmed by 3 bases and J by 2 bases. Separate from the approximately 700-subject first cohort, the validation cohort of around 130 subjects was the group to which the donors belonged. Library preparation employed the immunoSEQ multiplex PCR assay. From the authors' description of their analysis: A statistical classification framework was built for diagnosing cytomegalovirus status from the catalog of TCR beta chain sequences. TCRdb stores this immuneACCESS table with in-frame sequences only. Part of the clones is absent; in the studies checked, under half of the shortfall reflects unresolved V genes, and no reason is known for the rest. The D gene and trimming were derived from the DNA, and the V and J assignments and clone size from that table. Here the sample has some 99,000 clones; about nine tenths occur a single time. The ten largest clonotypes hold roughly 2.2% of the sample.

This receptor chain uses TRBV13 and TRBJ1-4, with the identity of the D gene unclear. The sequenced sample was PBMCs. This clonotype was sampled from a woman between 18 and 29 years old in good health and CMV-seronegative. This receptor carries the CDR3 CASSFLGTRLTNEKLFF. The DNA sequence follows: TGTGCCAGCAGCTTCCTCGGCACCAGGCTTACTAATGAAAAACTGTTTTTT.